This TCR beta chain came from a study of cytomegalovirus exposure and HLA in healthy donors. About the study: An earlier analysis found roughly 110 million unique TCR beta sequences from approximately 190 million T cells.

With respect to this clone: What it recognizes is unknown.

The PCR ran on 60 Vbeta and 13 Jbeta primers. Measured with immunoSEQ multiplex PCR; TCRdb has only the in-frame clones, and not every one. The sample lists under 110,000 clones, about 70% occurring once. Study-level findings and limits: Earlier analysis looked at TCR beta V segments, and most were productive about 87% or about 30% of the time. The listing of about 150 TCR beta chains classed them as cytomegalovirus-associated. More clonal expansion characterized HLA-associated TCR beta chains than equally common others in a later analysis.

The J segment lost 5 bases and the V segment lost 3 bases, leaving 7 bases of the junction unmatched. The CDR3 loop spans 15 amino acids. CDR1 and CDR2 from the germline V gene are PRHDT and FYEKMQ (reference sequence). This receptor was obtained from a female donor in good health and CMV-seronegative. The rearrangement links TRBV13 to TRBJ1-5; 7 bases are a match to TRBD1. Sequenced sample: PBMCs. CDR3 amino acids: CASSFGGGFDQPQHF. The CDR3 nucleotides are TGTGCCAGCAGCTTCGGAGGGGGCTTCGATCAGCCCCAGCATTTT.